This TCR beta chain was captured by sequencing in a study of blood T cell repertoires in COVID-19. Looking at the study overall: Acute-phase and convalescent COVID-19 samples originated in the United States, Italy and Spain. From T cells, B-cell-depleted T cells, or PBMCs came the material, which was cDNA or gDNA.

As originally analysed: Amplification with reference gene primers provided the estimates of nucleated cell counts. The data were produced by immunoSEQ multiplex PCR, yet TCRdb's version contains in-frame clones alone and is incomplete. V and J calls and clone size are those listed in that table; D and trimming were worked out from the DNA. This sample yields approximately 98,000 clones, of which 82% are seen a single time; about 17% belongs to the top ten. The CDR3 sequence is 14 residues long. The V gene lost 1 base and the J gene lost 7 bases, with 11 bases spanning the gap. Germline values: CDR1 SGHRS, CDR2 YFSETQ.

The TCR originated in an elderly man with acute or convalescent COVID-19. Sequencing was performed on peripheral blood. This chain uses TRBV5-1 with TRBJ2-2, with TRBD2 as a possible D gene (5 bases). This chain's CDR3 is CASSLTHGNGELFF. The CDR3, as DNA: TGCGCCAGCAGCTTGACCCACGGGAACGGGGAGCTGTTTTTT.